This TCR beta chain stems from a study of OX40 agonist ivuxolimab in advanced cancers. Regarding the complete study: Ivuxolimab, which targeted the costimulatory receptor OX40 (CD134), was an agonistic, fully human IgG2 monoclonal antibody. Intravenous ivuxolimab was administered to patients every 2 weeks at six dose levels: 0.01, 0.1, 0.3, 1.5, 3 and 10 mg/kg. Of the approximately 54 patients in dose escalation, around 20 had hepatocellular carcinoma, some 15 had melanoma, 9 had renal cell carcinoma and 9 had head and neck cancer. A male proportion of roughly 80% and a mean age of about 60 years, ranging from 23 to 79, were recorded for the dose-escalation cohort. Patients were allowed to have had prior anti-PD-1, anti-PD-L1 or anti-CTLA-4 therapy, and roughly 40% of the dose-escalation patients had previously received checkpoint inhibitors. Partial responses were achieved by three dose-escalation patients, of whom one had hepatocellular carcinoma and two had cutaneous melanoma. Peripheral TCRbeta sequencing aimed to test whether ivuxolimab altered TCR sequence diversity and caused clonal T-cell expansion. The monotherapy dose-escalation portion (N ≈ 52 patients) of the phase I ivuxolimab trial is reported in the paper. What the research found in general, with its limitations: After ivuxolimab, CD8+ T cells had more expanded clones than CD4+ T cells on average. Low levels of normalized T-cell clonal expansion were also seen in some patients who did not respond. In the 0.1-3.0 mg/kg groups, partial responders were among the patients with the lowest normalized peripheral clonal expansion, particularly in CD8+ T cells. Which antigens the clonally expanded peripheral T cells were specific for was not determined. Clonal expansion of both CD4+ and CD8+ blood T cells was observed from baseline to week 6 at doses 0.1 to 3.0 mg/kg.

As regards this clone: There is no known antigen for this receptor. The sample holds no much larger clone one base away, and base qualities are not on file.

To sequence the TCRbeta CDR3 region, genomic DNA was isolated from the sorted cells. TCRbeta CDR3 regions were sequenced using the immunoSEQ Assay. TCRdb limited this immuneACCESS table to in-frame rearrangements with V and J called. A share of clones is missing; checked studies link under half to unresolved V genes, and the rest is unexplained. This sample lists 50,000 or so clones; 70% to 90% were detected once. Nearly 0.9% of the sample lies in the top ten. Patients with a history of autoimmune disease or receiving systemic immunosuppression were excluded from the trial. Peripheral blood for TCR sequencing was collected from all dose cohorts at baseline, on cycle 4 day 1, and on cycle 7 day 1. Samples were obtained from an open-label, multicenter, first-in-human phase I dose-escalation trial of ivuxolimab. Adults with locally advanced or metastatic melanoma, renal cell, hepatocellular, or head and neck squamous cell carcinoma were enrolled in the trial. Before TCR sequencing, CD4+ and CD8+ T cells were separately sorted from peripheral blood.

The clonotype was recovered from an adult with an advanced solid tumor such as melanoma, head and neck, liver or kidney cancer. Specimen: CD4+ or CD8+ T cells sorted from blood, collected in a trial of the OX40 agonist ivuxolimab.

The DNA reads TGTGCCAGCCGTTCCCAAACGGGACAGGGAAAGCGTGGCTACACCTTC. Its protein reads: CASRSQTGQGKRGYTF. This chain joins TRBV6-5 to TRBJ1-2, with 9 junctional bases fitting TRBD1. As encoded in the germline V gene, CDR1 is MNHEY while CDR2 is SVGAGI. Relative to germline, V is missing 8 bases and J is missing 7 bases, with 17 bases of the junction outside any gene match. The CDR3 contains 16 residues, cysteine and phenylalanine counted. The CDR3 DNA has 48 bases and is translated from base 1.